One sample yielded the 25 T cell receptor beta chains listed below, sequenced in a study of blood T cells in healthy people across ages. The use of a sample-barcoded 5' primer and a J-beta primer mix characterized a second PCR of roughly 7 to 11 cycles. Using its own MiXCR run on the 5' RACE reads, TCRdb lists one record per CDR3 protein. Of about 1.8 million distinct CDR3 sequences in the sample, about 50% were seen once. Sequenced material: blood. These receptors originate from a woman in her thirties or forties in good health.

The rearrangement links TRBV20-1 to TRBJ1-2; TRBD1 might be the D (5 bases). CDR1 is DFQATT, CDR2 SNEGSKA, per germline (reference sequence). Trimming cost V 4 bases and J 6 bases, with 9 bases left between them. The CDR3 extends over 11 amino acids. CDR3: CSANRNNGYTF. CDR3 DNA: TGCAGTGCTAACAGGAACAATGGCTACACCTTC.

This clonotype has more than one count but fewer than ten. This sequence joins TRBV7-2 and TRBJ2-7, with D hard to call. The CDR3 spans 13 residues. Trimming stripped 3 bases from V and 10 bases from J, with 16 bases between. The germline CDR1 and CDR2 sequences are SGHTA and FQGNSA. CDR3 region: CASSFSGGENQYF. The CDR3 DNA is TGTGCCAGCAGCTTTAGTGGTGGTGAGAACCAGTACTTC.

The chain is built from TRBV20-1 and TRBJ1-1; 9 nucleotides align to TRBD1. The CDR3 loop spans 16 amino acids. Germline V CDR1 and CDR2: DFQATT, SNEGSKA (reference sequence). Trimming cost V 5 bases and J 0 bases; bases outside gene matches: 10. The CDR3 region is CSAPVPGQGLNTEAFF. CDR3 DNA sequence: TGCAGTGCTCCAGTCCCGGGACAGGGCCTGAACACTGAAGCTTTCTTT.

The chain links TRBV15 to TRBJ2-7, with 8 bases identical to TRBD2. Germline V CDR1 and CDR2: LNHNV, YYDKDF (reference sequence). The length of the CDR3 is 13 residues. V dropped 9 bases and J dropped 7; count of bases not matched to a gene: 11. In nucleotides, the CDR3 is TGTGCCACGCAAGCGGGGGCCGCTTTTGAGCAGTACTTC. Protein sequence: CATQAGAAFEQYF.

The CDR3: CSPRAGGLGYTF. In nucleotides, the CDR3 is TGCAGTCCCCGAGCAGGGGGCCTTGGCTACACCTTC. The chain uses TRBV20-1 and TRBJ1-2, with 8 bases lining up with TRBD1. The germline gives CDR1 DFQATT, CDR2 SNEGSKA (reference sequence). The CDR3 spans 12 residues. The trim removed 8 bases at V and 7 bases at J, leaving 9 bases unmatched.

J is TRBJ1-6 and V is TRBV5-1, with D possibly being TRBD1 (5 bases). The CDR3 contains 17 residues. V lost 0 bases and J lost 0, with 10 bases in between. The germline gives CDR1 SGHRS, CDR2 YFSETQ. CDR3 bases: TGCGCCAGCAGCTTGGAAGGGGATGGCTCCTATAATTCACCCCTCCACTTT. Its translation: CASSLEGDGSYNSPLHF.

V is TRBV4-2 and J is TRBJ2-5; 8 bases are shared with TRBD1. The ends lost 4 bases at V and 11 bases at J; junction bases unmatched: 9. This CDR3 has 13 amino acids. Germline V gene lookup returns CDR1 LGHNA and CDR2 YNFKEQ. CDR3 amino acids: CASSRGIQGEQYF. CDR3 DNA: TGTGCCAGCAGCCGAGGAATACAGGGGGAGCAGTACTTC.

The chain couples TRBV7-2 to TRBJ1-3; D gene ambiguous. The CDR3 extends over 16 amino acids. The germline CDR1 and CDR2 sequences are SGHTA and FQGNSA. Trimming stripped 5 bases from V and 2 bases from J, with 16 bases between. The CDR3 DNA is TGTGCCAGCAGCCTCAAGGCGGCCCATGCTGGAAACACCATATATTTT. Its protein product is CASSLKAAHAGNTIYF.

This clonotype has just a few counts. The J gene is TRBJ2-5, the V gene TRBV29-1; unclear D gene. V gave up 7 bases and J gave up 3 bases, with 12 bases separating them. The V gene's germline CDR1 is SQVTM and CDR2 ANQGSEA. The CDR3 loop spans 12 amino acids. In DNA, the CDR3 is TGCAGCGCTATTAGACAAGAAGAGACCCAGTACTTC. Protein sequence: CSAIRQEETQYF.

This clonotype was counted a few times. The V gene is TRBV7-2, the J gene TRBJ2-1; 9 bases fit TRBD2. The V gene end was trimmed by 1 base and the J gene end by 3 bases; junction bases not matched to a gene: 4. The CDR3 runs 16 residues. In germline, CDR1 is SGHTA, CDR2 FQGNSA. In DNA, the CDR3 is TGTGCCAGCAGCTTAGGGGTAGCGGGGGTCTACAATGAGCAGTTCTTC. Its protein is CASSLGVAGVYNEQFF.

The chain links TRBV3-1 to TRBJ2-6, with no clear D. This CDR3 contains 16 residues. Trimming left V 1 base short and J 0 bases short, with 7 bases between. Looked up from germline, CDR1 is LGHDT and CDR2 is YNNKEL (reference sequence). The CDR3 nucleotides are TGTGCCAGCAGCCAAGGTTTGCCCTCTGGGGCCAACGTCCTGACTTTC. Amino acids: CASSQGLPSGANVLTF.

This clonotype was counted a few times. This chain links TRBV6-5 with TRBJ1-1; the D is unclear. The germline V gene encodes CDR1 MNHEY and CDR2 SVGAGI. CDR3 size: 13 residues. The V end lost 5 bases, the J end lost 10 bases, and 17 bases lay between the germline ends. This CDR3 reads CASSRLARTSAFF. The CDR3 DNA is TGTGCCAGCAGTCGACTGGCAAGGACGTCAGCTTTCTTT.

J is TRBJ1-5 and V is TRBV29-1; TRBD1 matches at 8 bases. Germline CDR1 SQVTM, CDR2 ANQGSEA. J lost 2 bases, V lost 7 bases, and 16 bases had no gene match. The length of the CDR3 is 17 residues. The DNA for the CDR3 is TGCAGCGGACCTCGGACAGGGCTTGGGGGCGGCAATCAGCCCCAGCATTTT. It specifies CSGPRTGLGGGNQPQHF.

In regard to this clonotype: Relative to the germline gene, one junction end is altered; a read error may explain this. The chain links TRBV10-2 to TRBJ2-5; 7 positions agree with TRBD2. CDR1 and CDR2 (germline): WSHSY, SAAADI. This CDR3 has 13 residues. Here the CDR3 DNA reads TGCACCAGCAGTGAGTCGTCGGGGGAGCGGGGGTACTTC. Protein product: CTSSESSGERGYF.

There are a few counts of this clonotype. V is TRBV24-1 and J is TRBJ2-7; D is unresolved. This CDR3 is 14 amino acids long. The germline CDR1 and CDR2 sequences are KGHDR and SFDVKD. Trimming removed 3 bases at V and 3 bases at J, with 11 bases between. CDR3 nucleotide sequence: TGTGCCACCAGTGATACCCGCAGAAACTACGAGCAGTACTTC. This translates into CATSDTRRNYEQYF.

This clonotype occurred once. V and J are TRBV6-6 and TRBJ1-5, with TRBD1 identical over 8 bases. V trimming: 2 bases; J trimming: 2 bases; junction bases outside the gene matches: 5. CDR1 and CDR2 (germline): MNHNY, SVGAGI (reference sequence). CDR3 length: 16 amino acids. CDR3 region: CASSYRETGGNQPQHF. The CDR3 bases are TGTGCCAGCAGTTACCGAGAGACAGGGGGCAATCAGCCCCAGCATTTT.

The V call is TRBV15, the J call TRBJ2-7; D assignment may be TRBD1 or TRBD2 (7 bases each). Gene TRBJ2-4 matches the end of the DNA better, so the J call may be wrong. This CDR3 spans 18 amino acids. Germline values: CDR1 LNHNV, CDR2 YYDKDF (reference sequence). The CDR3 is CATSSLRGGGGPKNIQYF. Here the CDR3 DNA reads TGTGCCACCAGCAGCTTGAGAGGGGGCGGGGGTCCCAAAAACATTCAGTACTTC.

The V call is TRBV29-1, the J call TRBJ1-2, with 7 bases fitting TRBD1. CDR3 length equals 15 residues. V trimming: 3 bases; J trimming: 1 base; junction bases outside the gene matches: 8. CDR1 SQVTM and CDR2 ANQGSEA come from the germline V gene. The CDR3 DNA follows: TGCAGCGTTGACCTATGTGGGGACAGTAACTATGGCTACACCTTC. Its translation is CSVDLCGDSNYGYTF.

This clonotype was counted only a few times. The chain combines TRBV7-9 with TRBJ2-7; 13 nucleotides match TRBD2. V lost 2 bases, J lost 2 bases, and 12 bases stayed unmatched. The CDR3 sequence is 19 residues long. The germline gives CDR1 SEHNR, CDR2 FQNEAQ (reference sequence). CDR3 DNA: TGTGCCAGCAGCTTAAAGAAAGGACTAGCGGGGGCCCTTACCTACGAGCAGTACTTC. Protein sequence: CASSLKKGLAGALTYEQYF.

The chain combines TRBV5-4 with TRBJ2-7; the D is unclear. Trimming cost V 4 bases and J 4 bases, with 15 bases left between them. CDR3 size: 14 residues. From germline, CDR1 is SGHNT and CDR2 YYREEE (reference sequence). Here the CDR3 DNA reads TGTGCCAGCAGCGAGAGGACGGTTTCTTACGAGCAGTACTTC. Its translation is CASSERTVSYEQYF.

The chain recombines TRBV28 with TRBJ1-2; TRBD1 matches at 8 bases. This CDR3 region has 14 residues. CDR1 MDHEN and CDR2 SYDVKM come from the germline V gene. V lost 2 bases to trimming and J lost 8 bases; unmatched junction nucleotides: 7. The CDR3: CASSLNRGYDGYTF. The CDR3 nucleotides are TGTGCCAGCAGTTTAAACAGGGGGTACGACGGCTACACCTTC.

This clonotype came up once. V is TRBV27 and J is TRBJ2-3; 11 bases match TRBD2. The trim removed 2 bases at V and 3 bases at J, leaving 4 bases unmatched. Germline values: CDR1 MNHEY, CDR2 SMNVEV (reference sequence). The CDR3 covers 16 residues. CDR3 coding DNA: TGTGCCAGCAGTTTACTGACTAGCGGGGAAACAGATACGCAGTATTTT. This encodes CASSLLTSGETDTQYF.

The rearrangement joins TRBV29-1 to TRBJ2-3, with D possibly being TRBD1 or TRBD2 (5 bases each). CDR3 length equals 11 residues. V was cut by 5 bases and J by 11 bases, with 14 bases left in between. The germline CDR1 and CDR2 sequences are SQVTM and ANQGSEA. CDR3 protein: CSVRRDALQYF. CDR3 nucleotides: TGCAGCGTTAGACGGGACGCACTGCAGTATTTT.

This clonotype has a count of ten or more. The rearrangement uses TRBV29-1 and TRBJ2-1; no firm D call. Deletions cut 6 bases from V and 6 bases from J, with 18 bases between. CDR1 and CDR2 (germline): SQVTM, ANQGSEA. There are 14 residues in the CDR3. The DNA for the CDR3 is TGCAGCGTCTTTACTCCGTCTACGTTCAATGAGCAGTTCTTC. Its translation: CSVFTPSTFNEQFF.

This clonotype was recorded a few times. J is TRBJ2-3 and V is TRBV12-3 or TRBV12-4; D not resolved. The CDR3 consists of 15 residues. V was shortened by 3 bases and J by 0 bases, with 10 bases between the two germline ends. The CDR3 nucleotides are TGTGCCAGCAGTTTGGGTATTTCTAGCACAGATACGCAGTATTTT. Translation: CASSLGISSTDTQYF.